This TCR beta chain was captured in a study of T cells expressing NK-cell markers. At the level of the study: HCMV seropositivity characterized most of the eight sequenced donors, and seronegativity one.

Making the TCR beta cDNA relied on 5'RACE template switching with UMIs. Following a re-call of the 5' RACE reads, TCRdb has one entry per CDR3 protein and lacks DNA. This listing includes roughly 160,000 distinct CDR3 sequences. There are 14 residues in the CDR3. Germline assignment: CDR1 DFQATT and CDR2 SNEGSKA (reference sequence). This chain connects TRBV20-1 to TRBJ2-5; TCRdb reports TRBD1, a call that lacks DNA to check it against. Source material: blood T cells: a sorted CD56 or NKG2C T cell subset, CD4+ or CD8+ T cells, or bulk PBMC T cells (not recorded which). The clonotype comes from a woman aged 18-69 years in good health. The CDR3 region is CSAIRQILRETQYF.